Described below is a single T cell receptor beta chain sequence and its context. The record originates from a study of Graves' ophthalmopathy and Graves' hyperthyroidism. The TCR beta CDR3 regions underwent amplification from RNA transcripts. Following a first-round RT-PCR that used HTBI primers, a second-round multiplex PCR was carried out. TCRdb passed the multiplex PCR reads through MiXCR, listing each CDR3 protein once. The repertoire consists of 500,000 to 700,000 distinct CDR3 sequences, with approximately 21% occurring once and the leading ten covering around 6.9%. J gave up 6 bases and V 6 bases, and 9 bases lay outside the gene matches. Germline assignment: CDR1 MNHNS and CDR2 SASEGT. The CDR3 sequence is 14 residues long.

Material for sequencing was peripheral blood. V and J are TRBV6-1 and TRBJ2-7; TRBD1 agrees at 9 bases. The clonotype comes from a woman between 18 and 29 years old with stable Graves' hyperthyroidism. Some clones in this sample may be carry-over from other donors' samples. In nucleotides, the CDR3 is TGTGCCAGCAGCTCTCCGGGACAGGGCACCGAGCAGTACTTC. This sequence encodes CASSSPGQGTEQYF.